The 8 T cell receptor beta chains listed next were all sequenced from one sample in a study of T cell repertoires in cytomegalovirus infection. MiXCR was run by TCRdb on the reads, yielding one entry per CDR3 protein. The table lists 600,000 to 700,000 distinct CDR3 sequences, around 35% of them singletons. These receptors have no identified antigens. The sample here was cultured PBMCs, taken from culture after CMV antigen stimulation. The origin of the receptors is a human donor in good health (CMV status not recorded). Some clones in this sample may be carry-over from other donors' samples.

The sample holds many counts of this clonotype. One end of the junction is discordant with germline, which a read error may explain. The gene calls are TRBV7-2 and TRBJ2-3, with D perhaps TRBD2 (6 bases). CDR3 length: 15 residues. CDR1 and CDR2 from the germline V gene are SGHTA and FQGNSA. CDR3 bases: TGTGCCAGCAGTTTAGGCGGGACTAGCACAGATACGCAGTATTTT. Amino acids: CASSLGGTSTDTQYF.

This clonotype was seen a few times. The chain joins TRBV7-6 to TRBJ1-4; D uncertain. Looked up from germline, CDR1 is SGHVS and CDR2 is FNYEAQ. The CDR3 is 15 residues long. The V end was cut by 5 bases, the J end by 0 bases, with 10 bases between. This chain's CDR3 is CASSPRPTTNEKLFF. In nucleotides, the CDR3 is TGTGCCAGCAGCCCAAGGCCAACAACTAATGAAAAACTGTTTTTT.

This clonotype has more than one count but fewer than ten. CDR3 sequence reads: CSARGEGYEQYF. The CDR3 bases are TGCAGTGCTAGAGGAGAGGGATACGAGCAGTACTTC. The J gene is TRBJ2-7, the V gene TRBV20-1; maybe TRBD2 (5 bases). CDR1 is DFQATT, CDR2 SNEGSKA, per germline (reference sequence). Trimming removed 1 base at V and 4 bases at J, with 8 bases between. This CDR3 spans 12 amino acids.

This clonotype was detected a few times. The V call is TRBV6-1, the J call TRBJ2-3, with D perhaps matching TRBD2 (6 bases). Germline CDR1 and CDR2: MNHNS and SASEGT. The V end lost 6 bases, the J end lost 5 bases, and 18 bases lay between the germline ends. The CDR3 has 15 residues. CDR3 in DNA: TGTGCCAGCAGCCGAGGACTAAACGGGGGAGATACGCAGTATTTT. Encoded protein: CASSRGLNGGDTQYF.

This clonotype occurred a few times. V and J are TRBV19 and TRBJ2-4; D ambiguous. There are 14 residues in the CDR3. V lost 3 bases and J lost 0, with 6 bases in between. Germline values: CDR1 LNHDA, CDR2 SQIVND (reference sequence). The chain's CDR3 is CASSIWGAKNIQYF. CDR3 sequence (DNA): TGTGCCAGTAGTATTTGGGGAGCCAAAAACATTCAGTACTTC.

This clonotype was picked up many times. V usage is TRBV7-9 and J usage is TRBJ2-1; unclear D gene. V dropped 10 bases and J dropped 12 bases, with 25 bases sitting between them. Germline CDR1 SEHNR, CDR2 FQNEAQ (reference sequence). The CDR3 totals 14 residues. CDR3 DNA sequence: TGTGCCACCAACTACGCGCGGTCCGATGAACGGCAGTTCTTC. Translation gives CATNYARSDERQFF. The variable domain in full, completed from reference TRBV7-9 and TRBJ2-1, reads DTGVSQNPRHKITKRGQNVTFRCDPISEHNRLYWYRQTLGQGPEFLTYFQNEAQLEKSRLLSDRFSAERPKGSFSTLEIQRTEQGDSAMYLCATNYARSDERQFFGPGTRLTVL.

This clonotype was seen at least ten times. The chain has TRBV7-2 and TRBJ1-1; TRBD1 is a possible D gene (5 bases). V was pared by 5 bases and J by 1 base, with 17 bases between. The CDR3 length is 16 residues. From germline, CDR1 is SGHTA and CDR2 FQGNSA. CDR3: CASSPRGEGGNTEAFF. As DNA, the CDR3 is TGTGCCAGCAGCCCTAGAGGGGAGGGAGGGAACACTGAAGCTTTCTTT.

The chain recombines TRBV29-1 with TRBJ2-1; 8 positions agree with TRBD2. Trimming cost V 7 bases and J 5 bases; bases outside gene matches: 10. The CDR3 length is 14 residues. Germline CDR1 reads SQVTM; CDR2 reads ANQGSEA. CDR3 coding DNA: TGCAGCGCCCGGGGGGGGTTACGGAACAATGAGCAGTTCTTC. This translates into CSARGGLRNNEQFF.